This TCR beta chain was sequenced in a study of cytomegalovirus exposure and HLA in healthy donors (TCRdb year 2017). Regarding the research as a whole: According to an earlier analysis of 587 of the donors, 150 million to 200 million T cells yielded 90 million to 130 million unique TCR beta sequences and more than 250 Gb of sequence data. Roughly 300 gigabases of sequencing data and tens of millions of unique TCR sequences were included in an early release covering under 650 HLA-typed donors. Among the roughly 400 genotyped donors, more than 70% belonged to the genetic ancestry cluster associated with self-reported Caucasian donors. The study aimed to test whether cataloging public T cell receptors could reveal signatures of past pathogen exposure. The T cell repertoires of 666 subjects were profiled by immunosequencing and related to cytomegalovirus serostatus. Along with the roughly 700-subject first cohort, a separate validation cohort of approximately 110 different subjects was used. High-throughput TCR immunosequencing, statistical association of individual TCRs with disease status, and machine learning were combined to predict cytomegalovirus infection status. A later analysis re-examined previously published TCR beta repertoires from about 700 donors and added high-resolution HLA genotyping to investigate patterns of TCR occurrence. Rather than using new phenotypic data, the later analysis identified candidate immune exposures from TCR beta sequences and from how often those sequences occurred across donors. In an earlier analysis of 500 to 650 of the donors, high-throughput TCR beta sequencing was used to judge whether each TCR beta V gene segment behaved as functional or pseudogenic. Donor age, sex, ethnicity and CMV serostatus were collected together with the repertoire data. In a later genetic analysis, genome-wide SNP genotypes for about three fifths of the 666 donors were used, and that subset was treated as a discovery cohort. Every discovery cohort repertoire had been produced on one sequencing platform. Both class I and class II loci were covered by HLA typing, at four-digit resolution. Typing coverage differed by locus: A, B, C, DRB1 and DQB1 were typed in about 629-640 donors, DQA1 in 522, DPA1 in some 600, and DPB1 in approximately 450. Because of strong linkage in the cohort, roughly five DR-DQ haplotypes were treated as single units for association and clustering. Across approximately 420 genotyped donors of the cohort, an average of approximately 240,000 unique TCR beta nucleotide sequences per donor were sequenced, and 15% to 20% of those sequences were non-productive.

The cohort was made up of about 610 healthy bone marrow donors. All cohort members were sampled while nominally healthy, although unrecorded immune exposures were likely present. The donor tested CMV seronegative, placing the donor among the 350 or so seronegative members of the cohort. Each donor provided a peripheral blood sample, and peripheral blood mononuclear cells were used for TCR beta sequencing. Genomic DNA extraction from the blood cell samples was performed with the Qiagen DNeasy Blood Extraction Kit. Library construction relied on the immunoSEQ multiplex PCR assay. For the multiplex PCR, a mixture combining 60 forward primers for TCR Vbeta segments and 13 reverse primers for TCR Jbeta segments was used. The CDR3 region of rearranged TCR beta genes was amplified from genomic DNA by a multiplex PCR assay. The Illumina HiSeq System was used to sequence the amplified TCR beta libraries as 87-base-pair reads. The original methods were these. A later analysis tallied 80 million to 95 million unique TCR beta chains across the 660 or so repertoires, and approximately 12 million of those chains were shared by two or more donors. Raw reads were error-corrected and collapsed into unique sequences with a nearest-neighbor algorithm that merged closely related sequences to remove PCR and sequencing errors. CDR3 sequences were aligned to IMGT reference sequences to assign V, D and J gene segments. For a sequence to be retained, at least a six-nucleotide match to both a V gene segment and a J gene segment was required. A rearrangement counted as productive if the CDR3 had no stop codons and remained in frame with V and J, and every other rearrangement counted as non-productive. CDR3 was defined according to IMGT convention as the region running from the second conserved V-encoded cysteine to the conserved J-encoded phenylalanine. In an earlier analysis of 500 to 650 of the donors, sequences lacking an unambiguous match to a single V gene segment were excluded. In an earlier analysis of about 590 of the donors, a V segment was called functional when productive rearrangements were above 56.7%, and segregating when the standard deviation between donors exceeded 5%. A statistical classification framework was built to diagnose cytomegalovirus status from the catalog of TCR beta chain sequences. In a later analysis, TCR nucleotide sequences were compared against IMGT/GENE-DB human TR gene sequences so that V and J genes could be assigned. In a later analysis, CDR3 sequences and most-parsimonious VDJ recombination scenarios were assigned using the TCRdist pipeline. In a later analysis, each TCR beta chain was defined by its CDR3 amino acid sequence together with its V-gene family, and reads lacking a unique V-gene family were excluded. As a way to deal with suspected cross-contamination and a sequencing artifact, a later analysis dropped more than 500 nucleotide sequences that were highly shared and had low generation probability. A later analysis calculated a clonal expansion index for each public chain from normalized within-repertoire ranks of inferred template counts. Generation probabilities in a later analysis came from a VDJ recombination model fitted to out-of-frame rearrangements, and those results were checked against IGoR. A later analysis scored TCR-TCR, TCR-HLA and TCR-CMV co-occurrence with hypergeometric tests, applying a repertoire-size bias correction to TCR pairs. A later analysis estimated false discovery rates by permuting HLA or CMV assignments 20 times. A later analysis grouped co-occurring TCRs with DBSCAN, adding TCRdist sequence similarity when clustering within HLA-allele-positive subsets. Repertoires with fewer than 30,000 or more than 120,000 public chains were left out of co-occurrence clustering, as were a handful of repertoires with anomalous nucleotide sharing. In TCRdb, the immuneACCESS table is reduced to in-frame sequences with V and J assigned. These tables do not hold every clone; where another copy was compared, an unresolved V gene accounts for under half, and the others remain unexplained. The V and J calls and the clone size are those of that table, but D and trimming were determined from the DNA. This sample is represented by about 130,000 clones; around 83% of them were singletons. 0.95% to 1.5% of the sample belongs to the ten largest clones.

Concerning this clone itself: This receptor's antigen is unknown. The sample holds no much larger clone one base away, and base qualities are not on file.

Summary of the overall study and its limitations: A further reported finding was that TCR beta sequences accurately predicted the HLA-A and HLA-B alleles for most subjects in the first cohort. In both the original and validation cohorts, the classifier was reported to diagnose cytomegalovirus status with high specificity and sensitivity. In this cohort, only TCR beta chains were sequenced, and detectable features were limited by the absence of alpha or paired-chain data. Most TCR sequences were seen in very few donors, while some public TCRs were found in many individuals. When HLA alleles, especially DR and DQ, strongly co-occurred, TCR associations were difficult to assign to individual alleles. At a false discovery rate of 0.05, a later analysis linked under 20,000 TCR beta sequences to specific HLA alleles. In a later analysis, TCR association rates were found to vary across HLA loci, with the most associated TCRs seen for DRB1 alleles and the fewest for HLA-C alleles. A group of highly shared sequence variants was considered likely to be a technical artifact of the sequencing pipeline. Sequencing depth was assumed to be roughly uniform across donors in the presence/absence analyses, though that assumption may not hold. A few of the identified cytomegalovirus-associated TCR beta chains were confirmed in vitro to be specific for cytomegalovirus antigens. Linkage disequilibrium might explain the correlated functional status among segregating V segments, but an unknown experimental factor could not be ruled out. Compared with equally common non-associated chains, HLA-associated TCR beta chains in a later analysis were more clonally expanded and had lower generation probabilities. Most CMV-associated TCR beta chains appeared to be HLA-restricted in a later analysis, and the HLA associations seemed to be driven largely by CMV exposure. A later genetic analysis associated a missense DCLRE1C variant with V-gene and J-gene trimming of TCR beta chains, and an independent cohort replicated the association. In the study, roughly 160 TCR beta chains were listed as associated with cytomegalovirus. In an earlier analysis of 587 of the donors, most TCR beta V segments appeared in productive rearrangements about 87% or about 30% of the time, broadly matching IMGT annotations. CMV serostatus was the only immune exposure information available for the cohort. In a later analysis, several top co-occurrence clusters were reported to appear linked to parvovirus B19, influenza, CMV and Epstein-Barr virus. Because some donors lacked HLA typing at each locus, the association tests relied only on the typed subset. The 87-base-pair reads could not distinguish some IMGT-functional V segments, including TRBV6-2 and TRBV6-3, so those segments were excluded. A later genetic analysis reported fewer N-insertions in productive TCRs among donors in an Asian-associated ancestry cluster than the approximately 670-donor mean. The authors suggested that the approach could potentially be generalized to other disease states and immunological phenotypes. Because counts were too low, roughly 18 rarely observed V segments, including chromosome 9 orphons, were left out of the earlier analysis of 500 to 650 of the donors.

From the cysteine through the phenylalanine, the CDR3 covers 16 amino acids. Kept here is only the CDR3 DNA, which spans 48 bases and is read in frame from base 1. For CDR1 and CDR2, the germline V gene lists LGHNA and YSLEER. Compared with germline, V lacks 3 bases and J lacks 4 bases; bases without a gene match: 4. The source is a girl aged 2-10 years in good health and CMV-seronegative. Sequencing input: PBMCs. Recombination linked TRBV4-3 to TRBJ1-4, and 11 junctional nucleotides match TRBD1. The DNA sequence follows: TGCGCCAGCAGCCAGGGACAGGGGGGATTTAATGAAAAACTGTTTTTT. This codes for CASSQGQGGFNEKLFF.